The next 30 T cell receptor beta chains were all read from a single sample in a study of blood T cells in healthy people across ages. The use of a sample-barcoded 5' primer and a J-beta primer mix characterized a second PCR of roughly 6 to 12 cycles. TCRdb processed the 5' RACE reads anew with MiXCR; each CDR3 protein has one entry. The table has hundreds of thousands of distinct CDR3 sequences, about 25% seen once. These data were also filed under a second study, of T cells of mothers and their children.

Sample: blood. The receptors originated from a boy between 10 and 17 years old in good health.

The sample holds many counts of this clonotype. The rearrangement joins TRBV12-3 or TRBV12-4 to TRBJ2-7; the match to TRBD2 covers 7 bases. V gave up 5 bases and J gave up 4 bases; unmatched junction bases: 2. This CDR3 region has 12 residues. CDR3 in DNA: TGTGCCAGCAGTCTACTAGCGTACGAGCAGTACTTC. Its protein is CASSLLAYEQYF.

In its sample, this clonotype was seen a few times. The genes are TRBV29-1 and TRBJ2-1; D unresolved. Per germline, CDR1 SQVTM and CDR2 ANQGSEA. The CDR3 spans 10 residues. V was pared by 4 bases and J by 7 bases, with 5 bases between. The CDR3 spells CSVALNEQFF. CDR3 nucleotide sequence: TGCAGCGTTGCTCTGAATGAGCAGTTCTTC.

The rearrangement uses TRBV29-1 and TRBJ2-3, with 9 positions matching TRBD2. Germline V gene data show CDR1 as SQVTM and CDR2 as ANQGSEA. V shed 5 bases, J shed 5 bases, and the junction held 8 bases outside the gene matches. This CDR3 is built from 14 residues. For the CDR3, the DNA is TGCAGCGTTATTTTAGCGGGAGTTTTAGATACGCAGTATTTT. Its translation: CSVILAGVLDTQYF.

The chain combines TRBV12-3 or TRBV12-4 with TRBJ1-2, with 12 bases identical to TRBD1. J was trimmed by 2 bases and V by 5 bases; bases with no gene match: 9. This CDR3 is 17 amino acids long. CDR3 DNA sequence: TGTGCCAGCAGTCCCCGGGACAGGGGGCCAAGGAACTATGGCTACACCTTC. Translated: CASSPRDRGPRNYGYTF.

This sequence joins TRBV7-2 and TRBJ2-5, with 11 nucleotides matching TRBD2. With V trimmed by 0 bases and J by 4 bases, 7 bases remained unmatched. CDR3 length equals 17 residues. The germline V gene has CDR1 SGHTA and CDR2 FQGNSA. This chain's CDR3 is CASSLAASGRLGETQYF. The CDR3 bases are TGTGCCAGCAGCTTAGCTGCTAGCGGGAGGTTGGGAGAGACCCAGTACTTC.

V gene TRBV7-2 combines with J gene TRBJ1-2, with a weak D call TRBD1 (6 bases). The CDR3 extends over 16 amino acids. Germline values: CDR1 SGHTA, CDR2 FQGNSA. The V end lost 3 bases, the J end lost 4 bases, and 18 bases lay between the germline ends. The DNA of the CDR3 is TGTGCCAGCAGCTTCCGGGGTGCAGGGGCGGTCTATGGCTACACCTTC. Translating it yields CASSFRGAGAVYGYTF.

This clonotype came up a few times. The V call is TRBV11-1, the J call TRBJ2-5; possibly TRBD1 or TRBD2 for D (6 bases each). The J call may be mistaken, given a closer DNA end match to TRBJ2-1. Germline lookup yields CDR1 SGHAT and CDR2 FQDESV (reference sequence). The CDR3 sequence is 13 residues long. CDR3 protein: CASSFRGPDEQFF. The DNA of the CDR3 is TGTGCCAGCAGCTTCCGGGGGCCCGATGAGCAGTTCTTC.

This clonotype has a single count. This sequence joins TRBV4-2 and TRBJ2-3; D could derive from TRBD1 or TRBD2 (5 bases each). Germline V lookup: CDR1 LGHNA, CDR2 YNFKEQ. CDR3 size: 17 residues. V was pared by 0 bases and J by 0 bases, with 13 bases between. CDR3 loop: CASSQEGRGLSTDTQYF. DNA of the CDR3: TGTGCCAGCAGCCAAGAAGGACGGGGCCTAAGCACAGATACGCAGTATTTT.

V and J are TRBV4-1 and TRBJ2-1, with TRBD2 matching over 10 bases. This CDR3 spans 17 amino acids. The germline V gene has CDR1 MGHRA and CDR2 YSYEKL. The junction had 7 bases not matched to a gene; V was cut back by 0 bases and J by 5 bases. The CDR3 is CASSQDSILAGNNEQFF. Written as DNA, the CDR3 is TGCGCCAGCAGCCAAGATAGCATACTAGCGGGAAACAATGAGCAGTTCTTC.

The chain couples TRBV24-1 to TRBJ2-2, with D uncertain. Between the trimmed V and J ends, which lost 0 bases and 6 bases, there was a span of 1 base. This CDR3 has 12 residues. Germline loops: CDR1 KGHDR, CDR2 SFDVKD. CDR3 in amino acids: CATSDLAGELFF. The CDR3 DNA reads as TGTGCCACCAGTGATTTGGCCGGGGAGCTGTTTTTT.

The CDR3 is CATHGDYSYGYTF. For the CDR3, the DNA is TGTGCCACCCATGGGGACTATTCCTATGGCTACACCTTC. The V gene is TRBV15, the J gene TRBJ1-2; D may be TRBD1 (5 bases). Germline CDR1 reads LNHNV; CDR2 reads YYDKDF (reference sequence). The CDR3 contains 13 residues. Trimming removed 8 bases from V and 4 bases from J, with 14 bases in between.

The genes are TRBV29-1 and TRBJ1-2, with 8 nucleotides matching TRBD1. The CDR3 sequence is 15 residues long. Germline CDR1 reads SQVTM; CDR2 reads ANQGSEA. Trimming at V came to 6 bases and at J to 8 bases, leaving 17 bases not matched to a gene. DNA of the CDR3: TGCAGCGTCGAAAGGACCCTGACAGGGGTAGGAGGCTACACCTTC. Encoded protein: CSVERTLTGVGGYTF.

This clonotype has just one count. This chain joins TRBV28 and TRBJ2-3; a weak D match, TRBD1 (5 bases). Looked up from germline, CDR1 is MDHEN and CDR2 is SYDVKM. Trimming took off 5 bases at V and 3 bases at J, with 12 bases between the two ends. This CDR3 is built from 14 residues. As DNA, the CDR3 is TGTGCCAGCAGTATTCCACCAGGGACAGATACGCAGTATTTT. As protein: CASSIPPGTDTQYF.

The V gene is TRBV6-1, the J gene TRBJ1-6, with TRBD1 matching 7 bases. In germline, CDR1 is MNHNS, CDR2 SASEGT. The CDR3 runs 17 residues. Trimming removed 1 base from V and 0 bases from J; junction bases left unmatched: 3. The DNA for the CDR3 is TGTGCCAGCAGTGAAGAGCCAGGGGGCTCCTATAATTCACCCCTCCACTTT. It encodes CASSEEPGGSYNSPLHF.

V is TRBV28 and J is TRBJ2-5; D possibly corresponds to TRBD1 (6 bases). The germline gives CDR1 MDHEN, CDR2 SYDVKM. The CDR3 is made up of 18 amino acids. The ends were cut back, 6 bases at V and 1 base at J, with 24 bases in the middle. Here the CDR3 DNA reads TGTGCCAGCAGAATCTCCACTCCCGAGACAGGTCGCCAAGAGACCCAGTACTTC. As protein: CASRISTPETGRQETQYF.

This clonotype was detected once. J is TRBJ2-3 and V is TRBV5-1; D gene ambiguous. The CDR3 totals 15 residues. Trimming stripped 6 bases from V and 0 bases from J, with 14 bases between. From germline, CDR1 is SGHRS and CDR2 YFSETQ. The CDR3 coding sequence is TGCGCCAGCACTCGGGCAGGCTCTAGCACAGATACGCAGTATTTT. Translating it yields CASTRAGSSTDTQYF.

CDR3 in amino acids: CASSRDRGGANEKLFF. The CDR3 coding sequence is TGCGCCAGCAGCCGGGACAGGGGAGGCGCTAATGAAAAACTGTTTTTT. The chain combines TRBV5-1 with TRBJ1-4; TRBD1 matches at 10 bases. Losses at the gene ends were 4 bases for V and 3 bases for J; bases not matched to a gene: 6. CDR3 length equals 16 residues. CDR1 is SGHRS, CDR2 YFSETQ, per germline.

This chain links TRBV3-1 with TRBJ2-5; 9 bases agree with TRBD2. Germline V gene lookup returns CDR1 LGHDT and CDR2 YNNKEL (reference sequence). This CDR3 is built from 16 residues. The ends lost 3 bases at V and 2 bases at J; junction bases unmatched: 7. The CDR3 DNA is TGTGCCAGCAGCCAGACACTAGCGGGTAATCAAGAGACCCAGTACTTC. Protein: CASSQTLAGNQETQYF.

In its sample, this clonotype was seen a few times. DNA for the CDR3: TGTGCCAGCAGCCCAACGGTTATTGATACGCAGTATTTT. Residues: CASSPTVIDTQYF. This chain joins TRBV7-9 and TRBJ2-3; D is ambiguous. The V and J ends lost 5 bases and 6 bases respectively, with 12 bases between them. From germline, CDR1 is SEHNR and CDR2 FQNEAQ (reference sequence). This CDR3 comprises 13 residues.

V usage is TRBV20-1 and J usage is TRBJ1-5; D gene unclear. The CDR3 totals 14 residues. Germline V gene data show CDR1 as DFQATT and CDR2 as SNEGSKA (reference sequence). Trimming took 6 bases from V and 4 from J, leaving 16 bases between them. The CDR3 DNA follows: TGCAGTGCGACGAAGTTAGGCGGGAATCAGCCCCAGCATTTT. Encoded protein: CSATKLGGNQPQHF.

V usage is TRBV16 and J usage is TRBJ1-1; D gene ambiguous. This CDR3 has 13 amino acids. Germline V CDR1 and CDR2: KGHSY, FQNENV. V lost 6 bases and J 2 bases, leaving 10 bases between the germline ends. CDR3 sequence reads: CASSPGINTEAFF. CDR3 DNA sequence: TGTGCCAGCAGTCCTGGAATAAACACTGAAGCTTTCTTT.

V is TRBV15 and J is TRBJ2-1; tentative D call: TRBD1 (6 bases). Trimming pared 0 bases from V and 9 bases from J, leaving 12 bases between. CDR1 LNHNV and CDR2 YYDKDF come from the germline V gene (reference sequence). The CDR3 runs to 14 residues. This chain's CDR3 is CATSRDTGQFEQFF. The CDR3, as DNA: TGTGCCACCAGCAGAGATACCGGACAGTTTGAGCAGTTCTTC.

The chain carries TRBV7-2 and TRBJ1-2; 7 bases line up with TRBD1. V lost 5 bases and J lost 8; bases outside the gene matches: 5. Germline-derived CDR1 and CDR2 are SGHTA and FQGNSA. This CDR3 comprises 12 residues. CDR3 nucleotides: TGTGCCAGCAGCACAACGACAGGGGGCTACACCTTC. It codes for CASSTTTGGYTF.

This chain links TRBV7-2 with TRBJ1-2; TRBD1 might be the D (5 bases). The length of the CDR3 is 15 residues. Looked up from germline, CDR1 is SGHTA and CDR2 is FQGNSA. Deletions cut 8 bases from V and 1 base from J, with 17 bases between. CDR3 DNA: TGTGCCAGCCTCCGCGCCACAGGACTTAACTATGGCTACACCTTC. Protein sequence: CASLRATGLNYGYTF.

This clonotype occurred a few times. The conserved closing phenylalanine or tryptophan is absent in this CDR3, likely reflecting a read error. The genes are TRBV19 and TRBJ1-5; D not certain. This CDR3 region has 14 residues. Trimming pared 2 bases from V and 1 base from J, leaving 6 bases between. CDR1 and CDR2 (germline): LNHDA, SQIVND (reference sequence). DNA of the CDR3: TGTGCCAGTAGTATACAAGGGAGCAATCAGCCCCAGCATCTT. It yields the protein CASSIQGSNQPQHL.

The chain is built from TRBV5-1 and TRBJ1-1; maybe TRBD1 (6 bases). Germline CDR1 is SGHRS and CDR2 is YFSETQ. This CDR3 is built from 13 residues. Trimming stripped 5 bases from V and 9 bases from J, with 17 bases between. The DNA for the CDR3 is TGCGCCAGCAGTTACCAGGGGAATACTCAAGCTTTCTTT. This encodes CASSYQGNTQAFF.

The genes are TRBV24-1 and TRBJ1-5; 9 bases are shared with TRBD1. V shed 5 bases, J shed 7 bases, and the junction held 8 bases outside the gene matches. The CDR3 runs 15 residues. CDR1 KGHDR and CDR2 SFDVKD come from the germline V gene. CDR3 residues: CATSARGQGDQPQHF. CDR3 DNA sequence: TGTGCCACCAGTGCCAGGGGACAGGGTGACCAGCCCCAGCATTTT.

This clonotype has ten or more counts. The chain is built from TRBV7-2 and TRBJ2-6, with unresolved D. This CDR3 contains 15 residues. Germline V gene data show CDR1 as SGHTA and CDR2 as FQGNSA. Trimming left V 2 bases short and J 4 bases short, with 9 bases between. CDR3 in amino acids: CASSLRSSGANVLTF. The CDR3 DNA sequence: TGTGCCAGCAGCTTAAGGTCATCCGGGGCCAACGTCCTGACTTTC.

The genes are TRBV7-2 and TRBJ2-3, with D perhaps TRBD1 (6 bases). Deletions cut 5 bases from V and 0 bases from J, with 18 bases between. There are 17 residues in the CDR3. Germline V gene sequence: CDR1 SGHTA, CDR2 FQGNSA. The CDR3 DNA is TGTGCCAGCAGCCCAAGACCGACAGGACCTAGCACAGATACGCAGTATTTT. Its translation is CASSPRPTGPSTDTQYF. The full variable domain, its missing parts supplied by reference TRBV7-2 and TRBJ2-3, is GAGVSQSPSNKVTEKGKDVELRCDPISGHTALYWYRQSLGQGLEFLIYFQGNSAPDKSGLPSDRFSAERTGGSVSTLTIQRTQQEDSAVYLCASSPRPTGPSTDTQYFGPGTRLTVL.

This clonotype appeared once. This may be a read error: a much more frequent sequence differs by one nucleotide. The V call is TRBV6-6, the J call TRBJ1-1; no definite D call. The V end lost 4 bases, the J end lost 1 base, and 4 bases lay between the germline ends. The CDR3 contains 12 residues. Germline CDR1 MNHNY, CDR2 SVGAGI (reference sequence). The CDR3 sequence is CASSCSNTEAFF. DNA for the CDR3: TGTGCCAGCAGTTGCTCGAACACTGAAGCTTTCTTT.